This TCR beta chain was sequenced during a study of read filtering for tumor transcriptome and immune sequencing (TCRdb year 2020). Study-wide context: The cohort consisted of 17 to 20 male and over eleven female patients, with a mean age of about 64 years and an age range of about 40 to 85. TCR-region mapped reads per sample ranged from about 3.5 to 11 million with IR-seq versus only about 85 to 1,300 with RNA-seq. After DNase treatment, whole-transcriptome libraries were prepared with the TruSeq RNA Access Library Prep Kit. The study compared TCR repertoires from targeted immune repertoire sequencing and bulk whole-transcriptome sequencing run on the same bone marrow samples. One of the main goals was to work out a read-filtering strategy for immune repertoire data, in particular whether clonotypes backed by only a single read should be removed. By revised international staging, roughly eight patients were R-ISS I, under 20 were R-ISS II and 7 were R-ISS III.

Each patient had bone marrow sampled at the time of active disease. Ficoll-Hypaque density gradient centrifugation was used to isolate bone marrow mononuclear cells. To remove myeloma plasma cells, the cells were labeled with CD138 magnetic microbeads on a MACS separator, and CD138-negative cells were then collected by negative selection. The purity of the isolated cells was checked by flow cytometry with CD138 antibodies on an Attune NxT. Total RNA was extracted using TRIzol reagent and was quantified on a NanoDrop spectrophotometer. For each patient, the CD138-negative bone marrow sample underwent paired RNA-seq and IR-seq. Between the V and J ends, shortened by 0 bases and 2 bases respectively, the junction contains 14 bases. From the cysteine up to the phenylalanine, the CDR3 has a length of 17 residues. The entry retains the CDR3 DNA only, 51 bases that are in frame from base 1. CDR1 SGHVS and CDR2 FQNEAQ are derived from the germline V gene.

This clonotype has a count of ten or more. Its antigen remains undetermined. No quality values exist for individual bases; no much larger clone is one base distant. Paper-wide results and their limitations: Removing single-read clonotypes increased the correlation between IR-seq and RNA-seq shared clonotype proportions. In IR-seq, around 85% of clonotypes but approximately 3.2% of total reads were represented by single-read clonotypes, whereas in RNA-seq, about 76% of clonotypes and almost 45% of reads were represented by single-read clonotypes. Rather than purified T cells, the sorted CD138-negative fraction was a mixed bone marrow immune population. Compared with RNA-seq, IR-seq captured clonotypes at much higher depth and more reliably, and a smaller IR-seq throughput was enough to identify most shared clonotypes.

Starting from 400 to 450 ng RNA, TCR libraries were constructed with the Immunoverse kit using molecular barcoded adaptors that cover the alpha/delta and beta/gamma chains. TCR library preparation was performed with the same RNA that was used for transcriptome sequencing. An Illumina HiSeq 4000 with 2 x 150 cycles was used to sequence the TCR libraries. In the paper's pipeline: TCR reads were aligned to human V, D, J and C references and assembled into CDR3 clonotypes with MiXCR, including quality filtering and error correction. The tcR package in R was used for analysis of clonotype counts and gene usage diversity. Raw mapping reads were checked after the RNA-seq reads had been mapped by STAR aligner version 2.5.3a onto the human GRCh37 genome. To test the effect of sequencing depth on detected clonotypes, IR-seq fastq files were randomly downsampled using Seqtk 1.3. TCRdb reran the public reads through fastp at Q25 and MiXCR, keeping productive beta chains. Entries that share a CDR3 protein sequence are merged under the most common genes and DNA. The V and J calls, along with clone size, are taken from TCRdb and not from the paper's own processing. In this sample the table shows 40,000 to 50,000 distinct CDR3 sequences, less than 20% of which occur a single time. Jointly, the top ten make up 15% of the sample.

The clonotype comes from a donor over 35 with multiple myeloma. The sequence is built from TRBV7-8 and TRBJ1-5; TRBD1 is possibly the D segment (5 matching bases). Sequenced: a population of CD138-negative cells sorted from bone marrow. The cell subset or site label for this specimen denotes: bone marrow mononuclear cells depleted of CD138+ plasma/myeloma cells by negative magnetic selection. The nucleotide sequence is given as TGTGCCAGCAGCTTAGCCGGAGCAGGAGGGGGCAATCAGCCCCAGCATTTT. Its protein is CASSLAGAGGGNQPQHF.